A selection of T cell receptor beta chains follows, all from one sample in a study of T cell responses to AZD1222 COVID-19 vaccine. Using immunoSEQ multiplex PCR, the repertoire was profiled, and TCRdb retains in-frame clones only, with some absent. The sample contains around 92,000 clones, under 95% of which appear only once. The sequenced sample was peripheral blood, obtained on day 0 of AZD1222 vaccination. Receptor source: an adult in good health. CDR3s include the opening cysteine and the closing phenylalanine or tryptophan. Each record gives: CDR3 length, J gene, V gene, D gene, CDR3 protein. D genes are given only for firm matches.

cdr3_length: 15; j_call: TRBJ1-1; v_call: TRBV24-1; d_call: TRBD1; cdr3_aa: CATSDTNRGRTEAFF
cdr3_length: 15; j_call: TRBJ2-2; v_call: TRBV18; d_call: .; cdr3_aa: CASSPQGSNTGELFF
cdr3_length: 15; j_call: TRBJ1-2; v_call: TRBV4-1; d_call: .; cdr3_aa: CASSHPGTGNYGYTF
cdr3_length: 12; j_call: TRBJ2-1; v_call: TRBV6-2/TRBV6-3; d_call: TRBD1; cdr3_aa: CASSRDRDEQFF
cdr3_length: 15; j_call: TRBJ2-7; v_call: TRBV6-5; d_call: TRBD1; cdr3_aa: CASSTGTGYPYEQYF
cdr3_length: 12; j_call: TRBJ1-1; v_call: TRBV28; d_call: .; cdr3_aa: CASSSPGTEAFF
cdr3_length: 15; j_call: TRBJ1-6; v_call: TRBV4-2; d_call: .; cdr3_aa: CASSQGTLGGSPLHF
cdr3_length: 14; j_call: TRBJ1-5; v_call: TRBV6-2/TRBV6-3; d_call: .; cdr3_aa: CASSYSRTHQPQHF
cdr3_length: 15; j_call: TRBJ2-2; v_call: TRBV6-5; d_call: .; cdr3_aa: CASTLGGSGPGELFF
cdr3_length: 12; j_call: TRBJ1-1; v_call: TRBV9; d_call: .; cdr3_aa: CASSVVAGTAFF
cdr3_length: 16; j_call: TRBJ1-2; v_call: TRBV7-2; d_call: TRBD1; cdr3_aa: CASSFPPGQGMRGYTF
cdr3_length: 15; j_call: TRBJ1-6; v_call: TRBV27; d_call: TRBD1; cdr3_aa: CASRLGTASSSPLHF
cdr3_length: 14; j_call: TRBJ1-5; v_call: TRBV6-6; d_call: TRBD1; cdr3_aa: CASNTGGQYQPQHF
cdr3_length: 14; j_call: TRBJ1-5; v_call: TRBV24-1; d_call: .; cdr3_aa: CATSDNRANQPQHF
cdr3_length: 15; j_call: TRBJ1-2; v_call: TRBV6-5; d_call: .; cdr3_aa: CASSPGRGGNYGYTF
cdr3_length: 15; j_call: TRBJ1-1; v_call: TRBV9; d_call: TRBD1; cdr3_aa: CASSVAGQGGAEAFF
cdr3_length: 16; j_call: TRBJ2-3; v_call: TRBV19; d_call: TRBD2; cdr3_aa: CASSLAGGLSTDTQYF
cdr3_length: 14; j_call: TRBJ1-2; v_call: TRBV7-2; d_call: .; cdr3_aa: CASSLLGQIYGYTF
cdr3_length: 14; j_call: TRBJ1-6; v_call: TRBV9; d_call: .; cdr3_aa: CASSVSGWGSPLHF
cdr3_length: 14; j_call: TRBJ2-7; v_call: TRBV15; d_call: .; cdr3_aa: CATSRVAAAYEQYF
cdr3_length: 16; j_call: TRBJ1-6; v_call: TRBV28; d_call: TRBD1; cdr3_aa: CASRVGQIRHNSPLHF
cdr3_length: 14; j_call: TRBJ2-2; v_call: TRBV6-5; d_call: .; cdr3_aa: CASTNQGNTGELFF
cdr3_length: 11; j_call: TRBJ1-2; v_call: TRBV12-3/TRBV12-4; d_call: .; cdr3_aa: CASTQGRGYTF
cdr3_length: 15; j_call: TRBJ1-1; v_call: TRBV7-2; d_call: .; cdr3_aa: CASSLALVAGTEAFF
cdr3_length: 14; j_call: TRBJ1-5; v_call: TRBV11-1; d_call: TRBD1; cdr3_aa: CASSEGADNQPQHF
cdr3_length: 17; j_call: TRBJ2-3; v_call: TRBV4-2; d_call: .; cdr3_aa: CASSRDMWGGAEDTQYF
cdr3_length: 13; j_call: TRBJ2-1; v_call: TRBV3-1/TRBV3-2; d_call: .; cdr3_aa: CASSQFLAGEQFF
cdr3_length: 14; j_call: TRBJ2-1; v_call: TRBV6-4; d_call: TRBD1; cdr3_aa: CASSARQGPNEQFF
cdr3_length: 15; j_call: TRBJ2-7; v_call: TRBV6-5; d_call: TRBD1; cdr3_aa: CASTYWGQASYEQYF
cdr3_length: 18; j_call: TRBJ1-5; v_call: TRBV6-6; d_call: .; cdr3_aa: CASSPAKQSTLFNQPQHF
cdr3_length: 15; j_call: TRBJ2-2; v_call: TRBV6-6; d_call: .; cdr3_aa: CASSGMRSNTGELFF
cdr3_length: 15; j_call: TRBJ2-5; v_call: TRBV5-4; d_call: .; cdr3_aa: CASSLVGATKETQYF
cdr3_length: 15; j_call: TRBJ1-1; v_call: TRBV18; d_call: .; cdr3_aa: CASSPGSGGDTEAFF
cdr3_length: 13; j_call: TRBJ2-2; v_call: TRBV5-1; d_call: .; cdr3_aa: CASSHGHTGELFF
cdr3_length: 15; j_call: TRBJ1-2; v_call: TRBV5-1; d_call: .; cdr3_aa: CASSLMLRSNYGYTF
cdr3_length: 10; j_call: TRBJ2-1; v_call: TRBV20-1; d_call: .; cdr3_aa: CSAERDEQFF
cdr3_length: 16; j_call: TRBJ2-5; v_call: TRBV18; d_call: .; cdr3_aa: CASSPTGTSKAETQYF
cdr3_length: 16; j_call: TRBJ1-2; v_call: TRBV3-1/TRBV3-2; d_call: .; cdr3_aa: CASSRNPQGLGYGYTF
cdr3_length: 14; j_call: TRBJ2-1; v_call: TRBV2; d_call: TRBD1; cdr3_aa: CASSENRGGNEQFF
cdr3_length: 19; j_call: TRBJ2-7; v_call: TRBV6-1; d_call: TRBD2; cdr3_aa: CASSELLAGGLANLYEQYF
cdr3_length: 14; j_call: TRBJ1-1; v_call: TRBV18; d_call: .; cdr3_aa: CASSPAGVNTEAFF
cdr3_length: 14; j_call: TRBJ1-2; v_call: TRBV6-5; d_call: .; cdr3_aa: CASSYSAGFYGYTF
cdr3_length: 14; j_call: TRBJ1-5; v_call: TRBV18; d_call: .; cdr3_aa: CASSPGEGGQPQHF
cdr3_length: 13; j_call: TRBJ1-5; v_call: TRBV14; d_call: .; cdr3_aa: CASSRGGAQPQHF
cdr3_length: 13; j_call: TRBJ2-3; v_call: TRBV20-1; d_call: TRBD1; cdr3_aa: CSASDRVTDTQYF
cdr3_length: 15; j_call: TRBJ2-4; v_call: TRBV21-1; d_call: .; cdr3_aa: CASSMLTKAKNIQYF
cdr3_length: 15; j_call: TRBJ2-7; v_call: TRBV10-2; d_call: .; cdr3_aa: CASSELGAPLGEQYF
cdr3_length: 15; j_call: TRBJ1-5; v_call: TRBV6-5; d_call: .; cdr3_aa: CASSYSPRGNQPQHF